This T cell receptor (beta chain) was retrieved from a study of neoadjuvant nivolumab and ipilimumab in lung cancer. Across the whole study: The combination arm added day-1 ipilimumab 1 mg/kg to nivolumab 3 mg/kg on days 1, 15, 29.

Study-level findings and limits: Higher pretherapy blood TCR richness went with higher resected-tumor richness. TCR richness and clonality were higher in tumors than adjacent uninvolved lung.

Clones were read by immunoSEQ multiplex PCR, and TCRdb kept only the in-frame ones, dropping some. This repertoire shows 20,000 to 25,000 clones, 82% found once; its top ten account for around 23%. J gave up 4 bases and V 3 bases, and 4 bases lay outside the gene matches. This CDR3 spans 15 amino acids. Germline V gene lookup returns CDR1 LNHDA and CDR2 SQIVND (reference sequence). In regard to this clone: Antigen: not known.

The TCR was taken from an adult with non-small cell lung cancer. The specimen was peripheral blood, collected before neoadjuvant nivolumab, alone or with ipilimumab. The chain uses TRBV19 and TRBJ2-3, with 10 bases identical to TRBD2. The CDR3 sequence is CASSISGRAPDTQYF. The CDR3 region has the DNA TGTGCCAGTAGTATCAGCGGGAGGGCCCCAGATACGCAGTATTTT.